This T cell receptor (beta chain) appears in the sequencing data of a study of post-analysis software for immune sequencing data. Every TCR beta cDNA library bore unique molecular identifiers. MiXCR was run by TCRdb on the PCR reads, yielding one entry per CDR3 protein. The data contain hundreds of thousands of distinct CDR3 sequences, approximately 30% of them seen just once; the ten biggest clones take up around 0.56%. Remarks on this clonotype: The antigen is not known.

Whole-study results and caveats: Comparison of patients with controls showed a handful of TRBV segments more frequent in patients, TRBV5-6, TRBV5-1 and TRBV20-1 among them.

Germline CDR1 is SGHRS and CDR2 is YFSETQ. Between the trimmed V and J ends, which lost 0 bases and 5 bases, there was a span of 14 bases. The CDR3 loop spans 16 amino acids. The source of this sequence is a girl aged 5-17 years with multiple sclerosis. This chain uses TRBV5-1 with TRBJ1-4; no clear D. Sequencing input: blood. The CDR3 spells CASSLAASGFNEKLFF. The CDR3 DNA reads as TGCGCCAGCAGCTTGGCCGCGTCGGGATTCAATGAAAAACTGTTTTTT.